This TCR beta chain came from a study of blood T cells in healthy people across ages (dated by TCRdb to between 2014 and 2017). With regard to the full study: Template switching captured roughly one uniquely barcoded TCR beta cDNA molecule per two T cells in model experiments. The study measured age-related changes in TCR beta repertoire diversity using deep sequencing normalized with unique cDNA molecular identifiers. Donors were grouped into four age groups: young (average roughly 17 years), middle-aged (around 39), aged (approximately 58) and long-lived (about 89). For two donors (one aged 18 to 29 and one aged 80 or older), the study analyzed two additional independent replicas of 1 million unique cDNA reads from the same blood draw.

The donors were 40 or so Caucasian individuals from Russia, aged roughly 6 to 100 years, who were systemically healthy. Each donor gave approximately 10 milliliters of peripheral blood, collected into EDTA-treated Vacutainer tubes. PBMCs were isolated by Ficoll-Paque density-gradient centrifugation, with at least 6 million obtained per sample. Total RNA was extracted from PBMCs with Trizol reagent, with at least 6 micrograms obtained per sample. For every donor, an aliquot of PBMCs went through flow cytometry to measure the percentages of naive CD45RAhigh/CD27high T cells. Ends trimmed: V by 0 bases, J by 6 bases; bases unmatched to a gene: 7. CDR3 length: 15 amino acids, cysteine to phenylalanine. Solely the CDR3 DNA is kept, with 45 bases framed from the first base. CDR1 and CDR2, looked up from the germline V gene, are LGHNT and FRNRAP. This clonotype was detected a few times. Its recognized antigen is unknown. No qualities accompany the bases; no much larger clone lies one base away.

The method was 5' RACE. Instrument used: Illumina HiSeq 2500. A second PCR of about 6 to 11 cycles was run with a J-beta primer mix and a sample-barcoded 5' primer. Each TCR beta cDNA molecule received a unique molecular identifier from a template-switch 5' adaptor carrying 12 random nucleotides. At least 3 million CDR3-containing paired-end reads were obtained from each sample. All of the RNA was converted into first-strand cDNA using the Mint cDNA synthesis kit, with a TRBC-specific oligonucleotide serving as the primer. Following uracil-DNA glycosylase treatment, all cDNA underwent a first 18-cycle PCR with the universal primers M1SS and BC2_uni_R. The source study handled its data this way. Normalization of each sample was performed by random selection of 1 million high-quality reads, each carrying a distinct molecular identifier. Instead of being binned into consensus sequences, reads that shared molecular identifiers were thrown out. CDR3 identification, clonotype clustering and error correction used MiTCR with a Q25 quality threshold and the strictest error-elimination algorithm. A nonparametric unseen species model with Euler transformation was used to estimate a lower bound on total TCR beta diversity. TCRdb handled the public reads itself, with Q25 trimming in fastp and clone calling in MiXCR, and kept productive beta chains. Entries that share a CDR3 protein sequence are merged under the most common genes and DNA. The V and J calls reflect TCRdb's pipeline rather than the authors' work. The sample has 800,000 to 1,300,000 distinct CDR3 sequences on record, approximately 25% of them singletons. The ten most abundant clones make up around 0.75% of the sample.

Findings and caveats that apply to the study as a whole: Observed TCR beta diversity correlated strongly with the percentage of naive T cells measured by flow cytometry. Compared with the aged group, more naive CD4+ T cells, fewer expanded clones and increased TCR diversity were shown by the long-lived group, suggesting age selection. Total diversity estimates from one million sequenced T cells were considered lower bounds and underestimates. The CMV infection status of donors was not known, potentially confounding age-related changes in expanded clonotypes. Conclusive comparison of naive and antigen-experienced compartments was prevented by the profiling of bulk unsorted PBMCs. Observed TCR beta diversity per million T cells fell roughly linearly with age, and a significant reduction was already apparent by age around 40.

This sample was also put to use in a study of T cells of mothers and their children. The second investigation adds: Nine systemically healthy Caucasian individuals served as donors, namely three mothers together with their six children. cDNA synthesis used all of the extracted RNA, with roughly 1.5 ug of RNA in each 15 ul reaction. In the second PCR, the M1S primer added sample barcodes and 2-4 random nucleotides. Over 9 million TCR beta CDR3 reads came from each mother, compared with about 3 million reads from each child. In both related and unrelated pairs, thymic selection shapes the output of TCR recombination in a similar way, with inherited differences having only a minor effect. Normalized repertoire overlap was always found to be slightly, but never significantly, higher in related mother-child pairs than in unrelated mother-child pairs. With a sensitivity of about 100 clones per million clonotypes, no persistent microchimeric T cell clones were detected. The study used deep NGS to compare TCR beta repertoires of mothers and children, seeking features distinguishing related mother-child pairs from unrelated individuals. Mothers averaged 40 +/- 4 years of age and children averaged about 10 +/- 4 years. After adapter ligation was performed with NEBNext reagents, the libraries were sequenced on an Illumina HiSeq 2000 with 100+100 nt paired-end reads. To prevent cross-contamination, the mother and child libraries were prepared a month apart and were sequenced in separate runs. For each donor, between about 450,000 and 2,300,000 distinct TCR beta clonotypes were identified. Naive TCR beta clonotypes were estimated from low-frequency clonotypes matched to each donor's FACS-determined naive share, without sorting.

The chain uses TRBV12-5 and TRBJ1-2; TRBD1 lines up with 7 middle nucleotides. The source of this sequence is a girl aged 2-9 years in good health. The sample was blood. The CDR3 reads CASGLVGTVYDGYTF. The DNA sequence reads TGTGCTAGTGGTTTGGTTGGGACAGTGTATGATGGCTACACCTTC. Full variable domain (CDR3 extended with the reference TRBV12-5 and TRBJ1-2 proteins): DARVTQTPRHKVTEMGQEVTMRCQPILGHNTVFWYRQTMMQGLELLAYFRNRAPLDDSGMPKDRFSAEMPDATLATLKIQPSEPRDSAVYFCASGLVGTVYDGYTFGSGTRLTVV.